Following are 10 T cell receptor beta chains from one sample sequenced in a study of blood T cell repertoires in COVID-19 (TCRdb year 2020). Library construction relied on the immunoSEQ multiplex PCR assay. TCRdb's version of the immuneACCESS table is confined to in-frame rearrangements and falls short of the full clone set. An unresolved V gene accounts for under half of the shortfall where checked; the remainder is of unknown origin. Counted in this sample were about 35,000 clones; roughly 80% of them appeared once. In total, the top ten clones hold 16% of the sample. Sequencing was performed on peripheral blood. The receptors were sampled from a human donor in a cohort sampled during active COVID-19.

This clone was recorded a few times. This chain uses TRBV19 with TRBJ1-5; TRBD1 matches at 8 bases. Unmatched junction bases numbered 5, after V lost 2 bases and J lost 2 bases. The CDR3 spans 16 residues. CDR1 is LNHDA, CDR2 SQIVND, per germline (reference sequence). For the CDR3, the DNA is TGTGCCAGTAGTATATGGACAGGGTTGGGCAATCAGCCCCAGCATTTT. Translation: CASSIWTGLGNQPQHF.

The chain joins TRBV9 to TRBJ2-6; D possibly corresponds to TRBD1 (6 bases). Looked up from germline, CDR1 is SGDLS and CDR2 is YYNGEE. This CDR3 has 15 residues. Trimming shortened V by 4 bases and J by 4 bases, and 12 bases separated the two germline ends. The CDR3 sequence is CASSPQGTGANVLTF. The DNA for the CDR3 is TGTGCCAGCAGCCCTCAGGGGACCGGGGCCAACGTCCTGACTTTC.

This chain uses TRBV7-2 with TRBJ1-1, with 7 positions matching TRBD1. V lost 1 base to trimming and J lost 0 bases; unmatched junction nucleotides: 2. From germline, CDR1 is SGHTA and CDR2 FQGNSA. The CDR3 consists of 15 residues. The CDR3: CASSLDTGVNTEAFF. In DNA form, the CDR3 reads TGTGCCAGCAGCTTAGATACAGGGGTGAACACTGAAGCTTTCTTT.

The chain recombines TRBV7-2 with TRBJ2-1, with D possibly matching TRBD2 (6 bases). This CDR3 is built from 16 residues. V was shortened by 4 bases and J by 5 bases, with 18 bases between the two germline ends. Germline CDR1 and CDR2: SGHTA and FQGNSA. CDR3 amino acids: CASSYGGGTRDNEQFF. In DNA form, the CDR3 reads TGTGCCAGCAGCTACGGTGGGGGGACTCGCGACAATGAGCAGTTCTTC. Together with reference TRBV7-2 and TRBJ2-1, the CDR3 gives the full variable domain: GAGVSQSPSNKVTEKGKDVELRCDPISGHTALYWYRQSLGQGLEFLIYFQGNSAPDKSGLPSDRFSAERTGGSVSTLTIQRTQQEDSAVYLCASSYGGGTRDNEQFFGPGTRLTVL.

This clone appeared a few times. This chain connects TRBV20-1 to TRBJ1-1, with D possibly being TRBD1 (5 bases). CDR1 is DFQATT, CDR2 SNEGSKA, per germline (reference sequence). V lost 3 bases and J lost 3, with 14 bases in between. CDR3 length equals 14 residues. CDR3 in amino acids: CSASPPGGDTEAFF. The CDR3 DNA reads TGCAGTGCTAGTCCCCCAGGAGGGGACACTGAAGCTTTCTTT.

The V gene is TRBV6-6, the J gene TRBJ1-5; 7 bases line up with TRBD1. Germline CDR1 is MNHNY and CDR2 is SVGAGI (reference sequence). With V trimmed by 4 bases and J by 4 bases, 7 bases remained unmatched. This CDR3 is built from 15 residues. This chain's CDR3 is CASSFAAGGNQPQHF. The CDR3 region has the DNA TGTGCCAGCAGTTTCGCGGCAGGGGGAAATCAGCCCCAGCATTTT.

The gene calls are TRBV10-2 and TRBJ2-7, with D possibly matching TRBD1 (5 bases). The CDR3 has 15 residues. CDR1 is WSHSY, CDR2 SAAADI, per germline. V dropped 5 bases and J dropped 1 base, with 15 bases sitting between them. Written as DNA, the CDR3 is TGCGCCAGCAGTCGACAAGTGACAGTATCCTACGAGCAGTACTTC. It codes for CASSRQVTVSYEQYF.

The rearrangement joins TRBV21-1 to TRBJ1-2. TRBV21-1 is described as a pseudogene. There are 14 residues in the CDR3. The CDR3 bases are TGTGCCAGCAGCAAATTCGGGGGGAGCTATGGCTACACCTTC. Its protein is CASSKFGGSYGYTF.

The chain carries TRBV27 and TRBJ1-5; 7 nucleotides align to TRBD1. The CDR3 is 15 residues long. From germline, CDR1 is MNHEY and CDR2 SMNVEV (reference sequence). V gave up 5 bases and J gave up 6 bases; unmatched junction bases: 10. CDR3 region: CASSPRQGKGQPQHF. In DNA, the CDR3 is TGTGCCAGCAGTCCCCGACAGGGAAAGGGTCAGCCCCAGCATTTT.

This chain uses TRBV7-9 with TRBJ1-4, with unresolved D. Per germline, CDR1 SEHNR and CDR2 FQNEAQ (reference sequence). V shed 5 bases and J shed 7 bases, with 11 bases lying between them. This CDR3 is built from 13 residues. Here the CDR3 reads CASSRGVTEKLFF. In DNA form, the CDR3 reads TGTGCCAGCAGCCGGGGTGTGACTGAAAAACTGTTTTTT.